This TCR beta chain was recovered during a study of shared clonotypes between healthy human individuals. Losses at the gene ends were 10 bases for V and 4 bases for J; bases not matched to a gene: 9. This CDR3 is built from 14 residues. The germline gives CDR1 ENHRY, CDR2 SYGVKD. A deep-level run was used for the assay. TCRdb's table, derived via immunoSEQ multiplex PCR, lists solely in-frame clones and lacks some. The sample has 2 million to 2.5 million clones; around 95% are singletons. This clonotype was sampled from a man aged 18 to 29 in good health. The sequenced material came from naive CD4+ T cells sorted from blood. This sample's subset: CD45RA+ positively selected. The rearrangement links TRBV10-3 to TRBJ2-5; 10 bases map to TRBD1. CDR3 amino acids: CATFSGTGAETQYF. The CDR3 coding sequence is TGTGCCACGTTTTCCGGGACAGGGGCAGAGACCCAGTACTTC.